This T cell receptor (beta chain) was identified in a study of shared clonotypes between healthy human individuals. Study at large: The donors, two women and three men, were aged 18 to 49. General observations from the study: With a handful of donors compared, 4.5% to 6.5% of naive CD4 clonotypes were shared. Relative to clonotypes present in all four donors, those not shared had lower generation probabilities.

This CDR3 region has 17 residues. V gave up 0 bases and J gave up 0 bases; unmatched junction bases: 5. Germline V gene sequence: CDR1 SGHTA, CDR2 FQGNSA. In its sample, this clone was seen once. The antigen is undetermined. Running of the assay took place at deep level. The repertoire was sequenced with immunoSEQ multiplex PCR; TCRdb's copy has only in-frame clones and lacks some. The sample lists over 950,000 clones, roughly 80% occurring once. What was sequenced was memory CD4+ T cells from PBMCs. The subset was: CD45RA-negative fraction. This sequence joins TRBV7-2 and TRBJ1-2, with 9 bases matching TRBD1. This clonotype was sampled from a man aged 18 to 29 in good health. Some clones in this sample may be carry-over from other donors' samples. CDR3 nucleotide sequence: TGTGCCAGCAGCTTAGCAGGACAGGGGCCCACTAACTATGGCTACACCTTC. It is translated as CASSLAGQGPTNYGYTF.